This T cell receptor beta chain appears in the sequencing data of a study of beta chain features in type 1 diabetes. This clone was recorded a few times. The antigen is not known. Reverse transcribing all isolated RNA meant expressed TCRB transcripts were sequenced. The protocol was immunoSEQ multiplex PCR, while the TCRdb copy is restricted to in-frame clones and leaves out a portion. The sample consists of approximately 330,000 clones, about 11% of them appearing once. CDR3 length: 17 amino acids. Germline V CDR1 and CDR2: KGHSH, LQKENI. V trimming: 3 bases; J trimming: 4 bases; junction bases outside the gene matches: 9. Without exception, sorted populations had purity beyond 98%. Study outcomes and limitations: Insertions at VDJ junctions were less frequent in type 1 diabetes patients. These patients also deleted more nucleotides at the same junctions.

Sequenced input: naive CD4+ T cells from blood. The sequence derives from a woman aged 25 to 39 in good health. The V and J genes are TRBV18 and TRBJ2-2; TRBD1 matches at 9 bases. CDR3 protein: CASSPQIQGATTGELFF. For the CDR3, the DNA is TGTGCCAGCTCACCGCAAATACAGGGGGCTACCACCGGGGAGCTGTTTTTT.